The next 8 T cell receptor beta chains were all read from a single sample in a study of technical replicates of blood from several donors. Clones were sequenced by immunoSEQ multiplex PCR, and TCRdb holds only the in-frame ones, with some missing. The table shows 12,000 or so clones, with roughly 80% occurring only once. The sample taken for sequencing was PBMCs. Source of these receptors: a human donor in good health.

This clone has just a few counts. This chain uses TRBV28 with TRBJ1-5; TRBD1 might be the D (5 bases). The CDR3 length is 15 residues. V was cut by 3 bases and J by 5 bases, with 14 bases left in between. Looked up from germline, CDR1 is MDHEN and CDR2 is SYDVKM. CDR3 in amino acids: CASSFVSGGDQPQHF. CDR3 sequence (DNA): TGTGCCAGCAGTTTTGTTTCGGGGGGAGATCAGCCCCAGCATTTT.

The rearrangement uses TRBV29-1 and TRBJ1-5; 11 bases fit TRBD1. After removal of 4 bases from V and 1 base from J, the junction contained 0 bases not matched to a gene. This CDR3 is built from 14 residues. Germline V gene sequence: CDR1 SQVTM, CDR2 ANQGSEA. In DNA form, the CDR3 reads TGCAGCGTTGGGACAGGGGGCAGCAATCAGCCCCAGCATTTT. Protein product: CSVGTGGSNQPQHF.

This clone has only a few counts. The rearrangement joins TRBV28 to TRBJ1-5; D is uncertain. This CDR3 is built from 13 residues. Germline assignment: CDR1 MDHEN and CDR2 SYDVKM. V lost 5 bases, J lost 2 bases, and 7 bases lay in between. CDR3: CASSPPGNQPQHF. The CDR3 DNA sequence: TGTGCCAGCAGTCCCCCGGGCAATCAGCCCCAGCATTTT.

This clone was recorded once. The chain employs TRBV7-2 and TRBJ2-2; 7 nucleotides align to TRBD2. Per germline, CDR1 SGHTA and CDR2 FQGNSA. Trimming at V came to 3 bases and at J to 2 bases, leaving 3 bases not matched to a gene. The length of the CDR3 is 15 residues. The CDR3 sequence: CASSLSGANTGELFF. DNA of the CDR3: TGTGCCAGCAGCTTGAGCGGGGCCAACACCGGGGAGCTGTTTTTT.

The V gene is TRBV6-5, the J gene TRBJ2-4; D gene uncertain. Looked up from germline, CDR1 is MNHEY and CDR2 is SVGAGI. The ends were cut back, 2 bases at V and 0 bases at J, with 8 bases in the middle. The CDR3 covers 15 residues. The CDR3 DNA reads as TGTGCCAGCAGTTACACAAAAAAAGCCAAAAACATTCAGTACTTC. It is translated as CASSYTKKAKNIQYF.

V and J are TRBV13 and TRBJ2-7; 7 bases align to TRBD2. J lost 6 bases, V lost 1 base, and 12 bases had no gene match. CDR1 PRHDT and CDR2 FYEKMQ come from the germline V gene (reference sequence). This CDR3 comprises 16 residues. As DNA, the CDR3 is TGTGCCAGCAGCTTAGTGGGCGGGAGCCACCGGGGCGAGCAGTACTTC. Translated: CASSLVGGSHRGEQYF.

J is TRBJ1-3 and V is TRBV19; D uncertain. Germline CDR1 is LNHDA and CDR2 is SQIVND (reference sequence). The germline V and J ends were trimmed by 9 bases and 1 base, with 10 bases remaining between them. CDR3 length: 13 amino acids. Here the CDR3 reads CASATTSGNTIYF. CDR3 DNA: TGTGCCAGCGCCACGACTTCTGGAAACACCATATATTTT.

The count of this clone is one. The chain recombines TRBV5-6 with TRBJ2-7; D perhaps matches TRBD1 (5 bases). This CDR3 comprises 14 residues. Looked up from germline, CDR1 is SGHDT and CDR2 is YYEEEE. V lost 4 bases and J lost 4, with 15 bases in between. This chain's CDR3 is CASSLGQGRYEQYF. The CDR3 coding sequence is TGTGCCAGCAGCCTGGGGCAGGGTAGGTACGAGCAGTACTTC.